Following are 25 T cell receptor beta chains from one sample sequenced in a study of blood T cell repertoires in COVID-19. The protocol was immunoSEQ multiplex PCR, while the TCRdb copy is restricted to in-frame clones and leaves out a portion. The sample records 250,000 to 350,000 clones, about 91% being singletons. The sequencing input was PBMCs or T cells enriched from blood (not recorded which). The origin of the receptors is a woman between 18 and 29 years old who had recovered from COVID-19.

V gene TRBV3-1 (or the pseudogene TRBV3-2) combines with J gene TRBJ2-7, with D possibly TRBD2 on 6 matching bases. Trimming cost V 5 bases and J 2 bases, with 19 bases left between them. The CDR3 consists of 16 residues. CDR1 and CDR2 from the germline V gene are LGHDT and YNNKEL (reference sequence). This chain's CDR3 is CASSTLGGRAPYEQYF. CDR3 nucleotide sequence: TGTGCCAGCAGCACACTGGGAGGCAGGGCCCCCTACGAGCAGTACTTC.

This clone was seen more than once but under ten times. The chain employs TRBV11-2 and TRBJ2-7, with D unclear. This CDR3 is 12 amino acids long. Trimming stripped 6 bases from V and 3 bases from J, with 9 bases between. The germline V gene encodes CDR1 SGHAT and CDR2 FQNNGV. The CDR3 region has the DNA TGTGCCAGCAGTCGGGTCGTCTACGAGCAGTACTTC. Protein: CASSRVVYEQYF.

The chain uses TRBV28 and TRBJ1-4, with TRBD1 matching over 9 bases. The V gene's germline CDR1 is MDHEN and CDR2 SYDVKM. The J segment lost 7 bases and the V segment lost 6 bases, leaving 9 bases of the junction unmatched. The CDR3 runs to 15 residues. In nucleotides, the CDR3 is TGTGCCAGCAGCTCCTTGACAGGGGGTAGTGAAAAACTGTTTTTT. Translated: CASSSLTGGSEKLFF.

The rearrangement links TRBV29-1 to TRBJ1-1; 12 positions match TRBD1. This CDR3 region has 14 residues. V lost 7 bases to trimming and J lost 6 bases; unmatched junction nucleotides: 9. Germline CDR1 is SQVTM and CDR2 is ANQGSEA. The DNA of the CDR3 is TGCAGCGCATCACCGGGACAGGGGGCCTCTGAAGCTTTCTTT. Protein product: CSASPGQGASEAFF.

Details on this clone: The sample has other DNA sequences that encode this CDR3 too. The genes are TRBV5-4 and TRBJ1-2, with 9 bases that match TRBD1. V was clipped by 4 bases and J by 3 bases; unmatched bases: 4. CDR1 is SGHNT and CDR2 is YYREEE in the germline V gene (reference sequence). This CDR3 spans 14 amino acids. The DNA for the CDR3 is TGTGCCAGCAGCCCGACAGGGGGAGACTATGGCTACACCTTC. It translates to CASSPTGGDYGYTF.

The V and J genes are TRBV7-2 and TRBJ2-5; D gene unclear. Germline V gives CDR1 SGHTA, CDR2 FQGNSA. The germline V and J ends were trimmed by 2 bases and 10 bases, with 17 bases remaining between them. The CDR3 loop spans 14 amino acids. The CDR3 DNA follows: TGTGCCAGCAGCTTATCTCTCCCCGCGAGAGACCAGTACTTC. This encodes CASSLSLPARDQYF.

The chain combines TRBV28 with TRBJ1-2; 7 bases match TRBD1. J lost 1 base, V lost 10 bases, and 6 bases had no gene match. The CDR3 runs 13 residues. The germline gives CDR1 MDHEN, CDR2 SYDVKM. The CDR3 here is CATRDSRNYGYTF. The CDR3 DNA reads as TGTGCCACCAGGGACAGCCGTAACTATGGCTACACCTTC.

The CDR3 loop is CASSSTSGIVGEQFF. Written as DNA, the CDR3 is TGTGCCAGCAGTTCGACTAGCGGGATCGTCGGTGAGCAGTTCTTC. The chain has TRBV27 and TRBJ2-1, with 11 bases that match TRBD2. This CDR3 has 15 residues. In germline, CDR1 is MNHEY, CDR2 SMNVEV (reference sequence). After removal of 4 bases from V and 9 bases from J, the junction contained 8 bases not matched to a gene.

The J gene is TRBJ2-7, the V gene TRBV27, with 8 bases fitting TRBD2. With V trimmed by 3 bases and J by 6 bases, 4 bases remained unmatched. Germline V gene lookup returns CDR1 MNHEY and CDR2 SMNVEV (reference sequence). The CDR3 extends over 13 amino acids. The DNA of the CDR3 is TGTGCCAGCAGTTTTCGGGAGGGCCTCGAGCAGTACTTC. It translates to CASSFREGLEQYF.

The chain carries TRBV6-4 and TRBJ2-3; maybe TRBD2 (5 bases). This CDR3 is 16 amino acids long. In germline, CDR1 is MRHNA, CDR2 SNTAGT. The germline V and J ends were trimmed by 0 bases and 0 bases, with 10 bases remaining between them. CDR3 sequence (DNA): TGTGCCAGCAGTGACTCTATGGGAGCTAGCACAGATACGCAGTATTTT. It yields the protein CASSDSMGASTDTQYF.

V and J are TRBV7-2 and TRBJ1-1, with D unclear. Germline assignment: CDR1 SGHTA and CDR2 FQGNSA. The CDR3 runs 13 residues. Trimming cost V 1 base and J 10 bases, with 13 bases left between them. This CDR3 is CASSLGAGVLAFF. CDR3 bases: TGTGCCAGCAGCTTAGGGGCCGGGGTGTTAGCTTTCTTT.

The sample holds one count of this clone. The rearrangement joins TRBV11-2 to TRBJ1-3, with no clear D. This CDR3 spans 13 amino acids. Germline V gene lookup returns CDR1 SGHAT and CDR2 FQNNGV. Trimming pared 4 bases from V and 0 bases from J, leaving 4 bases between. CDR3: CASSSFSGNTIYF. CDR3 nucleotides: TGTGCCAGCAGCTCCTTCTCTGGAAACACCATATATTTT. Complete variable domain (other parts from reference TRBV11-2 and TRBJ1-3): EAGVAQSPRYKIIEKRQSVAFWCNPISGHATLYWYQQILGQGPKLLIQFQNNGVVDDSQLPKDRFSAERLKGVDSTLKIQPAKLEDSAVYLCASSSFSGNTIYFGEGSWLTVV.

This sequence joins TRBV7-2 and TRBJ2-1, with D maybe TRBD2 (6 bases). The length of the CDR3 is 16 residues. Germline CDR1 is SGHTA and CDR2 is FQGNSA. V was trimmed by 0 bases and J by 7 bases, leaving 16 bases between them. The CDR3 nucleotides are TGTGCCAGCAGCTTAGCCCCCGGGATCGGGGGAAATGAGCAGTTCTTC. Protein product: CASSLAPGIGGNEQFF.

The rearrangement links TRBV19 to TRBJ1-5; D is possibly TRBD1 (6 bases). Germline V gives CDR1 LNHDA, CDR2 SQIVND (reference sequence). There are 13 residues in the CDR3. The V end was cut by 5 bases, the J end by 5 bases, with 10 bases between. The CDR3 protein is CASSPNRDQPQHF. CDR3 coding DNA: TGTGCCAGTAGTCCCAACAGGGATCAGCCCCAGCATTTT.

For the CDR3, the DNA is TGTGCCACCAGCAGAGAAGCAGGGCAGGACACCGGGGAGCTGTTTTTT. Translating gives CATSREAGQDTGELFF. The chain couples TRBV15 to TRBJ2-2; D perhaps matches TRBD1 (5 bases). The V end was cut by 0 bases, the J end by 3 bases, with 11 bases between. The CDR3 totals 16 residues. Germline CDR1 and CDR2: LNHNV and YYDKDF (reference sequence).

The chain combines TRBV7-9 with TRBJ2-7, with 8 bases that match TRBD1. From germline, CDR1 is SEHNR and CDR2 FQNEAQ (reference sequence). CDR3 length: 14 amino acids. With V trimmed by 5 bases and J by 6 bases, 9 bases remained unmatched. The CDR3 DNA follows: TGTGCCAGCAGCCCTACGGACAGGGCGGGCGAGCAGTACTTC. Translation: CASSPTDRAGEQYF. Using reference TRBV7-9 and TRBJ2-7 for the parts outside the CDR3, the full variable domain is DTGVSQNPRHKITKRGQNVTFRCDPISEHNRLYWYRQTLGQGPEFLTYFQNEAQLEKSRLLSDRFSAERPKGSFSTLEIQRTEQGDSAMYLCASSPTDRAGEQYFGPGTRLTVT.

This CDR3 reads CATSDRTGGFEKLFF. CDR3 nucleotides: TGTGCCACCAGTGATCGGACAGGGGGCTTTGAAAAACTGTTTTTT. The rearrangement links TRBV24-1 to TRBJ1-4; 11 nucleotides agree with TRBD1. The CDR3 consists of 15 residues. Germline CDR1 and CDR2: KGHDR and SFDVKD. With 3 bases clipped from V and 7 bases from J, the junction kept 3 bases outside the gene matches.

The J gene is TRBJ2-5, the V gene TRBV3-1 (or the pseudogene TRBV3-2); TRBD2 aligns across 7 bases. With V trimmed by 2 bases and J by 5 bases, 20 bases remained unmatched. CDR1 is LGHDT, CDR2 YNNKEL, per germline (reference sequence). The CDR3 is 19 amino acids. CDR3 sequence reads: CASSQFPSPGGWAEETQYF. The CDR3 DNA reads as TGTGCCAGCAGCCAATTTCCCAGCCCGGGGGGTTGGGCCGAGGAGACCCAGTACTTC.

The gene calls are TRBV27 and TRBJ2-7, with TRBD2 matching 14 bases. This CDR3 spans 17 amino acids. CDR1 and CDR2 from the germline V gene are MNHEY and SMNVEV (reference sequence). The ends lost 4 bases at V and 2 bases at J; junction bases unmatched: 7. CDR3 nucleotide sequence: TGTGCCAGCAGTTGGAGACTAGCGGGAGGGCCCCCCTACGAGCAGTACTTC. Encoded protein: CASSWRLAGGPPYEQYF.

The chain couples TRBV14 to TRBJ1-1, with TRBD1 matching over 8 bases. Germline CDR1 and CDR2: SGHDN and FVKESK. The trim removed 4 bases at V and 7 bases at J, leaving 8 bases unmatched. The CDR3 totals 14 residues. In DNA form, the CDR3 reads TGTGCCAGCAGCCCCCTGACCGGGACAGGTGAAGCTTTCTTT. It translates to CASSPLTGTGEAFF.

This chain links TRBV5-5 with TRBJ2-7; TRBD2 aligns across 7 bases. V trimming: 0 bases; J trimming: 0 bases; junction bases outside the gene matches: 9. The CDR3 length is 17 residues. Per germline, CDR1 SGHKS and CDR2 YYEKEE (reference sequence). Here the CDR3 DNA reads TGTGCCAGCAGCTTGGAACCTAGCGGAGACTTCTCCTACGAGCAGTACTTC. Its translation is CASSLEPSGDFSYEQYF.

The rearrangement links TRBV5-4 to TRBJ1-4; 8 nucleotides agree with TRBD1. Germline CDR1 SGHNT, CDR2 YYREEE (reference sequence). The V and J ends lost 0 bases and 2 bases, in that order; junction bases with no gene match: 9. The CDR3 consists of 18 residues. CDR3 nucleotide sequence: TGTGCCAGCAGCTTGGGAGGACAGGGATCAGAGACTAATGAAAAACTGTTTTTT. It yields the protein CASSLGGQGSETNEKLFF.

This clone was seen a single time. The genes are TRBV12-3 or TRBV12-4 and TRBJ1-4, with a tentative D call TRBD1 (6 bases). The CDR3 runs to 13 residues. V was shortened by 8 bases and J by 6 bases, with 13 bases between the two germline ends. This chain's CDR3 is CASGRGPYEKLFF. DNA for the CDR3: TGTGCCAGCGGGCGGGGGCCGTATGAAAAACTGTTTTTT.

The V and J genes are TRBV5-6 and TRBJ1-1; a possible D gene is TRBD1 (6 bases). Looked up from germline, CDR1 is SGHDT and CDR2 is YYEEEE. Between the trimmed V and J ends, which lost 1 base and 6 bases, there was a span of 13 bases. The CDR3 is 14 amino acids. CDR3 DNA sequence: TGTGCCAGCAGCTTGAACACAGGGAGGGCTGAAGCTTTCTTT. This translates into CASSLNTGRAEAFF.

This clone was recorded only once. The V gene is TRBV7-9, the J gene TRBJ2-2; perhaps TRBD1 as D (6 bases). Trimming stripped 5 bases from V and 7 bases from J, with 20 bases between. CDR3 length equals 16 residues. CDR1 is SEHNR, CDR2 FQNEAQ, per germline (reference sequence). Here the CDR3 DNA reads TGTGCCAGCAGCCCGAGGGGGTCTCGAATCGGCGGGGAGCTGTTTTTT. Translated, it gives CASSPRGSRIGGELFF.